Described below is a single T cell receptor beta chain sequence and its context. No antigen is known for it. Time point specified: cycle 4 day 1 (C4D1), after six to seven weeks of nivolumab. Each patient's relapse followed autologous stem cell transplantation, and brentuximab vedotin exposure varied. Thawed PBMCs were subjected to magnetic negative selection, which yielded isolated CD8+ T cells. These data come from a study of PD-1 blockade in classical Hodgkin lymphoma. Study-wide points: What drove the repertoire differences, possibly disease activity or prior therapy, has not been defined.

Using immunoSEQ multiplex PCR, the repertoire was profiled, and TCRdb retains in-frame clones only, with some absent. The repertoire holds about 20,000 clones, with over 65% as singletons. The TCR was taken from a human donor with classical Hodgkin lymphoma. The sample was CD8+ T cells from blood, taken before the fourth cycle of nivolumab.

This CDR3 is CASSVAGPTDTQYF. The CDR3 DNA reads as TGTGCCAGCAGCGTAGCGGGACCCACAGATACGCAGTATTTT. This sequence joins TRBV6-6 and TRBJ2-3, with 8 bases that match TRBD2. This CDR3 is 14 amino acids long. Germline V gene data show CDR1 as MNHNY and CDR2 as SVGAGI (reference sequence). V was pared by 6 bases and J by 2 bases, with 4 bases of the junction left unmatched.